What follows is one T cell receptor (beta chain) and its context. Antigen: not known. These data come from a study of cytomegalovirus exposure and HLA in healthy donors. Study details: A prior study identified 110 million or so unique TCR beta sequences from about 179 million T cells. Study-level results: For TCR beta chains, V- and J-gene trimming was later linked to a missense DCLRE1C variant. Previous analysis showed most TCR beta V segments were productive about 90% or about 30% of the time.

Germline lookup yields CDR1 SGDLS and CDR2 YYNGEE. This CDR3 has 15 residues. The junction had 4 bases not matched to a gene; V was cut back by 2 bases and J by 4 bases. PCR primers comprised 60 Vbeta and 13 Jbeta primers. The table came from immunoSEQ multiplex PCR; TCRdb's copy has only in-frame clones and leaves some out. The sample holds about 100,000 clones, approximately 76% seen once. The gene calls are TRBV9 and TRBJ2-5; TRBD1 matches at 11 bases. This receptor was taken from a man aged 18 to 30 in good health and CMV-seronegative. Specimen: PBMCs. The CDR3 DNA reads as TGTGCCAGCAGCGTCGGACAGGGGGCCCGAGAGACCCAGTACTTC. This sequence encodes CASSVGQGARETQYF.